This T cell receptor (beta chain) was found in a study of identical twins. Per germline, CDR1 MGHRA and CDR2 YSYEKL. The CDR3 is 16 amino acids. J was trimmed by 3 bases and V by 0 bases; bases with no gene match: 6. Via MiXCR, TCRdb re-called the 5' RACE reads, giving one row per CDR3 protein. The table records 200,000 to 300,000 distinct CDR3 sequences, 5.5% to 7% of them present only once. The same specimen was also included in a second study, on yellow fever vaccine responses in identical twins.

The sequenced material came from memory (CD45RO+) T cells sorted from blood. V usage is TRBV4-1 and J usage is TRBJ2-7, with TRBD1 identical over 9 bases. The clonotype comes from a young woman in good health. In DNA, the CDR3 is TGCGCCAGCAGCCAAGATAACAGGGGGCCGATCTACGAGCAGTACTTC. The encoded protein is CASSQDNRGPIYEQYF.